This T cell receptor beta chain was recorded in a study of shared clonotypes between healthy human individuals. Study details: The plates for each donor numbered three CD4 naive, three CD4 memory, two CD8 naive and one CD8 memory.

Only one count was recorded for this clone. Sequencing used immunoSEQ multiplex PCR; TCRdb keeps in-frame clones, though not all of them. The data contain 630,000 or so clones, roughly 98% of them singletons. The CDR3 loop spans 14 amino acids. Germline loops: CDR1 SQVTM, CDR2 ANQGSEA. V shed 0 bases and J shed 3 bases, with 8 bases lying between them. CD45RO-negative, CCR7-positively selected cells formed the naive CD8 fraction, excluding terminally differentiated effector memory CD45RA+ cells. The TCR comes from a man aged 25 to 45 in good health. J is TRBJ2-2 and V is TRBV29-1; perhaps D is TRBD1 or TRBD2 (5 bases each). The sample was naive CD8+ T cells sorted from blood. CDR3 sequence reads: CSVEEGVHTGELFF. As DNA, the CDR3 is TGCAGCGTTGAAGAGGGGGTTCACACCGGGGAGCTGTTTTTT.